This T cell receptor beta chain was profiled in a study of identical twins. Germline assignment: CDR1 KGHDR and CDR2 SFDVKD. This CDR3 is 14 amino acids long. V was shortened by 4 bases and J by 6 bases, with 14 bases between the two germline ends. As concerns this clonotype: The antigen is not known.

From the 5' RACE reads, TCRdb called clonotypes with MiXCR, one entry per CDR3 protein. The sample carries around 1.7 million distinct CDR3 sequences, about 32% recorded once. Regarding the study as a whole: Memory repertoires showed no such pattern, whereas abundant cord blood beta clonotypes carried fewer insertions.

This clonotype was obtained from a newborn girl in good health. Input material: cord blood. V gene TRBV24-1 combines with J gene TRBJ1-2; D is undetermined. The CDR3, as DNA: TGTGCCACCAGTGACCCAGATCACGCGGATGGCTACACCTTC. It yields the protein CATSDPDHADGYTF.